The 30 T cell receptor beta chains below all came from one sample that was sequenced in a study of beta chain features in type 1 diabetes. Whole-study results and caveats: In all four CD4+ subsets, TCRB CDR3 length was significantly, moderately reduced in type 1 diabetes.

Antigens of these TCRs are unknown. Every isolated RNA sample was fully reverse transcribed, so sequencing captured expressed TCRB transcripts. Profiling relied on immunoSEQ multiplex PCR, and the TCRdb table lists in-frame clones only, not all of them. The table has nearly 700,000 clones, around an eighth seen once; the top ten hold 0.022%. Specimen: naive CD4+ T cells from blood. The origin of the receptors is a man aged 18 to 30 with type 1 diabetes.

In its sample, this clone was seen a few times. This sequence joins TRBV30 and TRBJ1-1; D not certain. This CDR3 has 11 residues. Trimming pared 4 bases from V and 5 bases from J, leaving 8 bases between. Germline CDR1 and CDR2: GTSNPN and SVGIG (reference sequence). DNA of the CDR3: TGTGCCTGGACAGCTCGGACTGAAGCTTTCTTT. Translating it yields CAWTARTEAFF.

CDR3 amino acids: CASSAGDRNNEQFF. The CDR3 DNA is TGTGCCAGCAGTGCCGGGGACCGAAACAATGAGCAGTTCTTC. This chain uses TRBV6-1 with TRBJ2-1; D possibly matches TRBD1 or TRBD2 (5 bases each). Germline assignment: CDR1 MNHNS and CDR2 SASEGT. This CDR3 contains 14 residues. The V and J ends lost 4 bases and 5 bases respectively, with 12 bases between them.

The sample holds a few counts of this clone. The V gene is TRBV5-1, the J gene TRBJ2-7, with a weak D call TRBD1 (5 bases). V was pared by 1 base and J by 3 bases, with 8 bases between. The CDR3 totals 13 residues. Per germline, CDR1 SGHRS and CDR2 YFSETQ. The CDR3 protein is CASSLYTGYEQYF. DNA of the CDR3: TGCGCCAGCAGCTTGTATACAGGCTACGAGCAGTACTTC.

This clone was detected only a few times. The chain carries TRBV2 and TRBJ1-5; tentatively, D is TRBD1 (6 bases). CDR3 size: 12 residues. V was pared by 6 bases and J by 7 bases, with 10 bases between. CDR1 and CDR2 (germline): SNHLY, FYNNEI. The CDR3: CASRAGAQPQHF. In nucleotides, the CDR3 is TGTGCCAGCAGGGCAGGGGCCCAGCCCCAGCATTTT.

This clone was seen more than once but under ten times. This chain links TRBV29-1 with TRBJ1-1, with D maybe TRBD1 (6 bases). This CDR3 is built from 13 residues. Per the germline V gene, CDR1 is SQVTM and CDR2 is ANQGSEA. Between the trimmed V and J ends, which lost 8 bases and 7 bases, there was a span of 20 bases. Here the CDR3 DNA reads TGCAGCTTTAACGAGGGGGGAGCTGGTGAAGCTTTCTTT. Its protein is CSFNEGGAGEAFF.

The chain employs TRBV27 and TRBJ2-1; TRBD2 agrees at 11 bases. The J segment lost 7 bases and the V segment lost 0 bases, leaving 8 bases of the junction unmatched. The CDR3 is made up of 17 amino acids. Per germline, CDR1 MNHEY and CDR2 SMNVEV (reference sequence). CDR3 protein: CASSLSVVIAGGNEQFF. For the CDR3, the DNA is TGTGCCAGCAGTTTATCCGTGGTGATAGCGGGGGGGAATGAGCAGTTCTTC.

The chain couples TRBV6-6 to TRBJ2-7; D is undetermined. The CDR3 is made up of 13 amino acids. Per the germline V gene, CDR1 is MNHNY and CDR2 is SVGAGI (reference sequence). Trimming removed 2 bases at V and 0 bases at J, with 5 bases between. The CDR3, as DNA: TGTGCCAGCAGTTACACAGACTCCTACGAGCAGTACTTC. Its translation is CASSYTDSYEQYF.

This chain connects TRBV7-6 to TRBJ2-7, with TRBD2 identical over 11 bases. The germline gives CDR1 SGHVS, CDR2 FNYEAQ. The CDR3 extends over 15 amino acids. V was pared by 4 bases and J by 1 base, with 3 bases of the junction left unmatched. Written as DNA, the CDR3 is TGTGCCAGCAGCTCGCCTAGCGGGGGGTCCTACGAGCAGTACTTC. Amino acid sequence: CASSSPSGGSYEQYF.

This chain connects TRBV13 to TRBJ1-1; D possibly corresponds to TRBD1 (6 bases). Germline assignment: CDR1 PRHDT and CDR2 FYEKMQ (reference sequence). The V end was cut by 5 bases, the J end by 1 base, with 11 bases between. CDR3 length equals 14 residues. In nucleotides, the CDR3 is TGTGCCAGCAGCCCGCGGGGGGCGAACACTGAAGCTTTCTTT. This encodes CASSPRGANTEAFF.

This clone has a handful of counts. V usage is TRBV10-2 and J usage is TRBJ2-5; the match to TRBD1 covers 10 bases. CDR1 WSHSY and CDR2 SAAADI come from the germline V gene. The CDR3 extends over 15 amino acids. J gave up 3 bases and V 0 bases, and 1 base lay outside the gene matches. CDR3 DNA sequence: TGCGCCAGCAGTGAGTCGGACAGGGGGAAAGAGACCCAGTACTTC. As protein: CASSESDRGKETQYF.

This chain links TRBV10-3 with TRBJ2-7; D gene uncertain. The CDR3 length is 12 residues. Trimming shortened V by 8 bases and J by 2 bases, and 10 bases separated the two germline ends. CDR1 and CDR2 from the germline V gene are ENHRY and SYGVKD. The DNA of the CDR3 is TGTGCCATCGGGCAAACACCCTACGAGCAGTACTTC. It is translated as CAIGQTPYEQYF.

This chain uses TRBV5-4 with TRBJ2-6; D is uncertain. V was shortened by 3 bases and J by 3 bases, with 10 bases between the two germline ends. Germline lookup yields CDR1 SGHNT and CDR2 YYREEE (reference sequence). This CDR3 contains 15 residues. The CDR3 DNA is TGTGCCAGCAGCTCCTATACGGATGGGGCCAACGTCCTGACTTTC. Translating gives CASSSYTDGANVLTF.

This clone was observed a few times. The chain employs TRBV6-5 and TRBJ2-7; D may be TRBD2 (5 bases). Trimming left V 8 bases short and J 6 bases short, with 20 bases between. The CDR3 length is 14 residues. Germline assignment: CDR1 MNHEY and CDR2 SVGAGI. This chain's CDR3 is CASGPGGTRSEQYF. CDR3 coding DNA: TGTGCCAGCGGCCCTGGTGGTACTAGGTCCGAGCAGTACTTC.

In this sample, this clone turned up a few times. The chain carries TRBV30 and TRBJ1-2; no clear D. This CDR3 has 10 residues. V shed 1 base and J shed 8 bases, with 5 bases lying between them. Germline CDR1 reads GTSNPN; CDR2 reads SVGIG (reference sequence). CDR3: CAWSGEGYTF. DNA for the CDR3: TGTGCCTGGAGTGGAGAAGGCTACACCTTC.

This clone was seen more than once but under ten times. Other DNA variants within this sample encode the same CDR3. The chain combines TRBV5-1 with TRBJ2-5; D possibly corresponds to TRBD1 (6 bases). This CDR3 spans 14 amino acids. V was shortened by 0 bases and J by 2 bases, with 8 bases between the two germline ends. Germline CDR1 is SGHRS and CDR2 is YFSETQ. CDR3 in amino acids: CASSLEQGQETQYF. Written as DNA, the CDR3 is TGCGCCAGCAGCTTGGAACAGGGACAAGAGACCCAGTACTTC.

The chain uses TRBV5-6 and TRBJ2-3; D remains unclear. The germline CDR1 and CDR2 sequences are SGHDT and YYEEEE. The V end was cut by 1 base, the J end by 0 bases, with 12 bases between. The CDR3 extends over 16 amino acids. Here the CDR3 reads CASSLIVAISTDTQYF. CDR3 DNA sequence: TGTGCCAGCAGCTTGATCGTGGCGATCAGCACAGATACGCAGTATTTT.

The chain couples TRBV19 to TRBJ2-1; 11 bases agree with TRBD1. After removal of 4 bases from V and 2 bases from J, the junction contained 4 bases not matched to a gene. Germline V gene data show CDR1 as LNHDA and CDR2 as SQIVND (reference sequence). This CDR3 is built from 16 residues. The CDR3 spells CASSTGTGGPYNEQFF. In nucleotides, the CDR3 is TGTGCCAGTAGTACCGGGACAGGGGGTCCCTACAATGAGCAGTTCTTC.

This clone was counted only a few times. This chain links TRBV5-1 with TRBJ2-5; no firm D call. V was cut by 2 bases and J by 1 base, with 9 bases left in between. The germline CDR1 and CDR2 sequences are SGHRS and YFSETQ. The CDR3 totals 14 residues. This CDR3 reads CASSFKLSQETQYF. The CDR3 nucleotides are TGCGCCAGCAGCTTCAAACTTTCCCAAGAGACCCAGTACTTC.

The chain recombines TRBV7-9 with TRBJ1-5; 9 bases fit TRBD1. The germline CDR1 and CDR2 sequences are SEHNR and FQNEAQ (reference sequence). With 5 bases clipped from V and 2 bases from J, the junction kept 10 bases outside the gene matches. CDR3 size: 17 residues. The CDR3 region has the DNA TGTGCCAGCAGCACCACCCGGGACAGGGTGGGCAATCAGCCCCAGCATTTT. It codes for CASSTTRDRVGNQPQHF.

Here the CDR3 reads CASSRTGNTEAFF. The CDR3 bases are TGTGCCAGCAGCCGGACAGGGAACACTGAAGCTTTCTTT. V usage is TRBV7-9 and J usage is TRBJ1-1; 7 positions match TRBD1. J gave up 1 base and V 5 bases, and 1 base lay outside the gene matches. Germline V gives CDR1 SEHNR, CDR2 FQNEAQ (reference sequence). The CDR3 runs 13 residues. Based on the CDR3 plus reference TRBV7-9 and TRBJ1-1, the full variable domain is DTGVSQNPRHKITKRGQNVTFRCDPISEHNRLYWYRQTLGQGPEFLTYFQNEAQLEKSRLLSDRFSAERPKGSFSTLEIQRTEQGDSAMYLCASSRTGNTEAFFGQGTRLTVV.

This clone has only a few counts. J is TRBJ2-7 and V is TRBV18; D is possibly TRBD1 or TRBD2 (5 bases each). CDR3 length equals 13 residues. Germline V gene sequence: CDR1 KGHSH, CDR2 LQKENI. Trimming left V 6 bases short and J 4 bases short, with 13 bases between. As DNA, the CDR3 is TGTGCCAGCTCTTCCAGTGAGGGGTACGAGCAGTACTTC. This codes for CASSSSEGYEQYF.

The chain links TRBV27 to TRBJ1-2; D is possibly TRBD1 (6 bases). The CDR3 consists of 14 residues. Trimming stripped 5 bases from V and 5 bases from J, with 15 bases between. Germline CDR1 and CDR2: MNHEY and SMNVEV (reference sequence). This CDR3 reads CASSPGQNHYGYTF. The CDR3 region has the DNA TGTGCCAGCAGTCCAGGACAGAATCATTATGGCTACACCTTC.

The CDR3: CAISGAGDTEAFF. The DNA of the CDR3 is TGTGCCATCAGTGGGGCTGGGGACACTGAAGCTTTCTTT. This rearrangement joins TRBV10-3 to TRBJ1-1; D uncertain. Deletions cut 4 bases from V and 3 bases from J, with 9 bases between. CDR3 length: 13 amino acids. CDR1 ENHRY and CDR2 SYGVKD come from the germline V gene.

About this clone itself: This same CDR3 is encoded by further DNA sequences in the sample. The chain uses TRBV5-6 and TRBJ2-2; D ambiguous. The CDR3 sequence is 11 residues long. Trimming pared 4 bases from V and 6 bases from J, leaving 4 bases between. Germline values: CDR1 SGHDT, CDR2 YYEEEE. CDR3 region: CASSLAGELFF. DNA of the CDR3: TGTGCCAGCAGCCTTGCCGGGGAGCTGTTTTTT.

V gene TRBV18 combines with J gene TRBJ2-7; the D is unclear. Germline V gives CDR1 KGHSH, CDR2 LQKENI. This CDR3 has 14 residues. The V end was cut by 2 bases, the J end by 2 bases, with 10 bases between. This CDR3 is CASSPGSGTYEQYF. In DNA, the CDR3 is TGTGCCAGCTCACCAGGTTCAGGTACCTACGAGCAGTACTTC.

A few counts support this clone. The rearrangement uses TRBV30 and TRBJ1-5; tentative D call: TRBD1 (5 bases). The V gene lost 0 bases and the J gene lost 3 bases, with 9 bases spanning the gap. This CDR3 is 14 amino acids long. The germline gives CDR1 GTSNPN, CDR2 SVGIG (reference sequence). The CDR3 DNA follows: TGTGCCTGGAGTGTTTCCAGGGTCAATCAGCCCCAGCATTTT. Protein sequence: CAWSVSRVNQPQHF. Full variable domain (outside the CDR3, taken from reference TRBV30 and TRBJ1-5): SQTIHQWPATLVQPVGSPLSLECTVEGTSNPNLYWYRQAAGRGLQLLFYSVGIGQISSEVPQNLSASRPQDRQFILSSKKLLLSDSGFYLCAWSVSRVNQPQHFGDGTRLSIL.

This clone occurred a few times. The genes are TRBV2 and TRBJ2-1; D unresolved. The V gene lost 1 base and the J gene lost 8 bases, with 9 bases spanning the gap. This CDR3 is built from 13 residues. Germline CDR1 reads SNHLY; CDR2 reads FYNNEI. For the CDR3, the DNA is TGTGCCAGCAGTGAAGACACCAACTATGAGCAGTTCTTC. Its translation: CASSEDTNYEQFF.

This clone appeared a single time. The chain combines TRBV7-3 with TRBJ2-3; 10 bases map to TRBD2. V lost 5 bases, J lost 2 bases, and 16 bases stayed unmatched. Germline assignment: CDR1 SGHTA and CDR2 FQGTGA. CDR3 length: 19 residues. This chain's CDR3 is CASSLRGGELAGTTDTQYF. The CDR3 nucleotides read TGTGCCAGCAGCCTCCGAGGGGGCGAACTAGCGGGGACCACAGATACGCAGTATTTT.

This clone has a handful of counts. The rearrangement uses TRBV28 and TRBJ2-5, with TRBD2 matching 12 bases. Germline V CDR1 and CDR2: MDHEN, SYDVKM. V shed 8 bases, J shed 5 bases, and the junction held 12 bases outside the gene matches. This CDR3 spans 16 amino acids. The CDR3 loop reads CASARAASGGAETQYF. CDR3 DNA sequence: TGTGCCAGCGCCCGAGCCGCTAGCGGGGGGGCGGAGACCCAGTACTTC.

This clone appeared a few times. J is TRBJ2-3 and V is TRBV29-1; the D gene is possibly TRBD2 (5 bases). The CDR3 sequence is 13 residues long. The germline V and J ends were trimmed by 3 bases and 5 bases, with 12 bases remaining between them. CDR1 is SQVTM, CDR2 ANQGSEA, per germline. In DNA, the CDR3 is TGCAGCGTTGAGTGGGGAGTCGGAGATACGCAGTATTTT. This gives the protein CSVEWGVGDTQYF.